The clone carrying this TCR beta chain was counted a single time. The antigen remains undetermined. A single heparinised draw of approximately 0.12 L on average was taken per donor. Sequenced material consisted of expressed TCRB transcripts (all of the isolated RNA was reverse transcribed). Method: immunoSEQ multiplex PCR; TCRdb's copy keeps in-frame clones and lacks some. Here the sample spans about 350,000 clones, about 20% being singletons. From germline, CDR1 is SGHAT and CDR2 FQNNGV. Trimming at V came to 4 bases and at J to 7 bases, leaving 13 bases not matched to a gene. CDR3 length: 18 amino acids. The sample comes from a study of beta chain features in type 1 diabetes. Study-level results: In all four CD4+ subsets, TCRB CDR3 length was significantly, moderately reduced in type 1 diabetes. PCR, the amplification step, might favor shorter templates, equally in patients and controls.

The V gene is TRBV11-2, the J gene TRBJ2-1; 13 bases align to TRBD2. The source of this sequence is a woman under 30 in good health. Sample: naive CD4+ T cells from blood. CDR3 sequence: CASSSTGGLAGRKNEQFF. The DNA of the CDR3 is TGTGCCAGCAGCTCGACCGGGGGACTAGCGGGGCGAAAGAATGAGCAGTTCTTC.